Shown below are 27 T cell receptor beta chains from a single sample sequenced in a study of T cells after yellow fever vaccination. TCRdb independently ran MiXCR on the 5' RACE reads; one entry per CDR3 protein. The data hold approximately 240,000 distinct CDR3 sequences, with approximately 3.6% observed a single time. This specimen was PBMCs, taken 15 days after the yellow fever booster vaccination. These receptors all stem from a man between 18 and 35 years old who received the YFV17D yellow fever vaccine.

This clonotype was detected many times. The V and J genes are TRBV11-3 and TRBJ2-1; 9 bases fit TRBD2. The germline gives CDR1 SGHNT, CDR2 YENEEA. Trimming at V came to 5 bases and at J to 7 bases, leaving 24 bases not matched to a gene. The CDR3 sequence is 20 residues long. The CDR3 loop reads CASSQPKKRWLAGGTNEQFF. The DNA of the CDR3 is TGTGCCAGCAGCCAGCCCAAAAAGAGATGGTTGGCGGGGGGGACAAATGAGCAGTTCTTC.

This clonotype was counted at least ten times. The chain is built from TRBV7-9 and TRBJ2-3; D unresolved. The germline V gene has CDR1 SEHNR and CDR2 FQNEAQ (reference sequence). V shed 1 base and J shed 1 base, with 12 bases lying between them. The CDR3 runs 16 residues. CDR3 sequence reads: CASSLVSGLGTDTQYF. The CDR3 coding sequence is TGTGCCAGCAGCTTAGTGTCCGGCCTCGGCACAGATACGCAGTATTTT.

This clonotype came up many times. The chain recombines TRBV6-6 with TRBJ2-1; 7 bases are a match to TRBD1. In germline, CDR1 is MNHNY, CDR2 SVGAGI (reference sequence). The CDR3 contains 16 residues. Losses at the gene ends were 6 bases for V and 7 bases for J; bases not matched to a gene: 15. The CDR3 sequence: CASSLTGQVSFNEQFF. CDR3 in DNA: TGTGCCAGCAGCCTTACCGGACAGGTATCTTTTAATGAGCAGTTCTTC.

This clonotype was seen at least ten times. The chain links TRBV14 to TRBJ1-2, with 12 bases fitting TRBD1. Germline V gene lookup returns CDR1 SGHDN and CDR2 FVKESK. The CDR3 spans 14 residues. J lost 7 bases, V lost 5 bases, and 5 bases had no gene match. The CDR3, as DNA: TGTGCCAGCAGCGACCGGGACAGGGGGCCTGGCTACACCTTC. Protein: CASSDRDRGPGYTF.

This clonotype was picked up many times. CDR3 protein: CASSLDQNEKLFF. The CDR3 DNA is TGCGCCAGCAGCTTGGACCAAAATGAAAAACTGTTTTTT. This chain joins TRBV5-1 and TRBJ1-4; D remains ambiguous. The V gene's germline CDR1 is SGHRS and CDR2 YFSETQ. Trimming stripped 0 bases from V and 5 bases from J, with 5 bases between. The CDR3 is 13 residues long.

This clonotype came up many times. The chain uses TRBV11-3 and TRBJ1-5; no definite D call. V gave up 3 bases and J gave up 0 bases, with 9 bases separating them. The CDR3 has 15 amino acids. Germline V CDR1 and CDR2: SGHNT, YENEEA. CDR3 amino acids: CASSFSLHSNQPQHF. The CDR3 DNA is TGTGCCAGCAGCTTCTCTTTACATAGCAATCAGCCCCAGCATTTT.

This clonotype occurred many times. The chain combines TRBV12-3 or TRBV12-4 with TRBJ1-6, with a possible D match to TRBD1 (5 bases). The V end was cut by 4 bases, the J end by 9 bases, with 13 bases between. This CDR3 region has 14 residues. Here the CDR3 DNA reads TGTGCCAGCAGTTCGGAGCGGGGGGTTTCACCCCTCCACTTT. It yields the protein CASSSERGVSPLHF.

This clonotype came up many times. The V call is TRBV28, the J call TRBJ2-2; 8 bases align to TRBD2. Looked up from germline, CDR1 is MDHEN and CDR2 is SYDVKM. This CDR3 contains 19 residues. The trim removed 5 bases at V and 0 bases at J, leaving 14 bases unmatched. CDR3 residues: CASSGRGLSGGTNTGELFF. CDR3 nucleotide sequence: TGTGCCAGCAGTGGGCGGGGTTTGAGCGGGGGAACGAACACCGGGGAGCTGTTTTTT.

This clonotype showed up many times. The chain joins TRBV20-1 to TRBJ2-1; D is possibly TRBD2 (6 bases). The CDR3 totals 14 residues. V was pared by 1 base and J by 7 bases, with 14 bases between. CDR1 and CDR2 (germline): DFQATT, SNEGSKA (reference sequence). In DNA, the CDR3 is TGCAGTGCTAGAGGGGGTCGGGAGACAAATGAGCAGTTCTTC. It encodes CSARGGRETNEQFF.

Ten or more counts support this clonotype. V and J are TRBV27 and TRBJ2-5; D is ambiguous. V shed 2 bases and J shed 2 bases, with 15 bases lying between them. Germline assignment: CDR1 MNHEY and CDR2 SMNVEV (reference sequence). The CDR3 is made up of 16 amino acids. CDR3 residues: CASSLRRSPVQETQYF. CDR3 nucleotide sequence: TGTGCCAGCAGTTTACGCAGATCGCCCGTACAAGAGACCCAGTACTTC.

This clonotype was detected ten times or more. The chain uses TRBV10-3 and TRBJ2-3; 9 positions agree with TRBD1. CDR3 length: 14 residues. The J segment lost 6 bases and the V segment lost 2 bases, leaving 3 bases of the junction unmatched. Germline assignment: CDR1 ENHRY and CDR2 SYGVKD. The CDR3 DNA sequence: TGTGCCATCAGTGAGCGGACAGGGGTGGATACGCAGTATTTT. As protein: CAISERTGVDTQYF.

This clonotype has at least ten counts. This chain connects TRBV18 to TRBJ1-1; no firm D call. The germline gives CDR1 KGHSH, CDR2 LQKENI. Trimming cost V 1 base and J 6 bases, with 9 bases left between them. CDR3 size: 13 residues. CDR3 nucleotides: TGTGCCAGCTCACCACGTCGGGAATCTGAAGCTTTCTTT. Translated: CASSPRRESEAFF.

The sample holds many counts of this clonotype. The V call is TRBV7-2, the J call TRBJ1-6; D is ambiguous. Trimming removed 0 bases from V and 11 bases from J, with 11 bases in between. The CDR3 length is 14 residues. Germline V gives CDR1 SGHTA, CDR2 FQGNSA. CDR3 nucleotide sequence: TGTGCCAGCAGCTTAGCGCTAGCTGGACCACCCCTCCACTTT. As protein: CASSLALAGPPLHF.

Ten or more counts support this clonotype. The rearrangement joins TRBV7-8 to TRBJ1-6; D uncertain. The CDR3 is 15 residues long. Trimming took 4 bases from V and 3 from J, leaving 10 bases between them. Looked up from germline, CDR1 is SGHVS and CDR2 is FQNEAQ. CDR3 nucleotides: TGTGCCAGCAGCTATCAGGAATACTATAATTCACCCCTCCACTTT. Amino acid sequence: CASSYQEYYNSPLHF.

This clonotype came up a few times. The J gene is TRBJ2-7, the V gene TRBV12-3 or TRBV12-4; D is perhaps TRBD1 or TRBD2 (5 bases each). V was cut by 5 bases and J by 6 bases, with 20 bases left in between. CDR3 size: 15 residues. CDR3 sequence (DNA): TGTGCCAGCAGTCCTGGGGACGGTGGGAGACTCGAGCAGTACTTC. This gives the protein CASSPGDGGRLEQYF.

The chain is built from TRBV7-2 and TRBJ2-5; D uncertain. The CDR3 has 12 amino acids. Germline CDR1 and CDR2: SGHTA and FQGNSA. V lost 5 bases, J lost 3 bases, and 7 bases lay in between. CDR3 amino acids: CASSRNKETQYF. DNA for the CDR3: TGTGCCAGCAGCCGCAATAAAGAGACCCAGTACTTC.

This clonotype was recorded at least ten times. V and J are TRBV10-3 and TRBJ2-5; 8 bases are a match to TRBD2. CDR1 and CDR2 (germline): ENHRY, SYGVKD. J lost 5 bases, V lost 10 bases, and 6 bases had no gene match. The CDR3 is 12 residues long. As DNA, the CDR3 is TGTGCCACGGGAGGGGATAAGGAGACCCAGTACTTC. Its translation: CATGGDKETQYF.

This clonotype was seen many times. The chain's CDR3 is CASSSPIRAVYGYTF. Here the CDR3 DNA reads TGTGCCAGCAGCTCCCCAATCAGGGCCGTCTATGGCTACACCTTC. The V gene is TRBV11-2, the J gene TRBJ1-2; possibly TRBD1 for D (5 bases). V was shortened by 4 bases and J by 4 bases, with 16 bases between the two germline ends. The CDR3 runs 15 residues. CDR1 is SGHAT, CDR2 FQNNGV, per germline.

There are many counts of this clonotype. The J gene is TRBJ2-7, the V gene TRBV11-2; no clear D gene. The CDR3 runs to 13 residues. Trimming took 4 bases from V and 4 from J, leaving 11 bases between them. Germline assignment: CDR1 SGHAT and CDR2 FQNNGV. CDR3 nucleotides: TGTGCCAGCAGCTCTTCCACGGCATACGAGCAGTACTTC. It specifies CASSSSTAYEQYF. Combining the CDR3 with reference TRBV11-2 and TRBJ2-7 gives the whole variable domain EAGVAQSPRYKIIEKRQSVAFWCNPISGHATLYWYQQILGQGPKLLIQFQNNGVVDDSQLPKDRFSAERLKGVDSTLKIQPAKLEDSAVYLCASSSSTAYEQYFGPGTRLTVT.

This clonotype was seen repeatedly, ten times or more. V is TRBV12-3 or TRBV12-4 and J is TRBJ1-1, with D possibly being TRBD1 (5 bases). CDR3 size: 14 residues. The V and J ends lost 6 bases and 6 bases respectively, with 17 bases between them. The CDR3 DNA reads as TGTGCCAGCAGGTCCCGAGCAGGGAGGGCTGAAGCTTTCTTT. This translates into CASRSRAGRAEAFF.

This clonotype came up many times. The genes are TRBV7-6 and TRBJ1-3; no clear D gene. Germline CDR1 is SGHVS and CDR2 is FNYEAQ. The CDR3 has 16 amino acids. V lost 5 bases to trimming and J lost 0 bases, with 14 bases between them. The CDR3 loop is CASSPVSVSSGNTIYF. The DNA of the CDR3 is TGTGCCAGCAGCCCCGTTTCAGTGTCCTCTGGAAACACCATATATTTT.

This clonotype was seen many times. The chain uses TRBV6-2 or TRBV6-3 and TRBJ2-5; a possible D gene is TRBD2 (5 bases). The CDR3 loop spans 15 amino acids. Germline V lookup: CDR1 MNHEY, CDR2 SVGEGT. V was shortened by 2 bases and J by 5 bases, with 15 bases between the two germline ends. The CDR3 here is CASSYGRGLRETQYF. The DNA of the CDR3 is TGTGCCAGCAGTTACGGACGGGGTTTGAGGGAGACCCAGTACTTC.

The gene calls are TRBV5-1 and TRBJ2-5, with D maybe TRBD1 (7 bases). The V and J ends lost 4 bases and 5 bases respectively, with 15 bases between them. CDR1 is SGHRS and CDR2 is YFSETQ in the germline V gene. The CDR3 runs to 14 residues. The CDR3 bases are TGCGCCAGCAGCGACCCGACAGGGAGGGAGACCCAGTACTTC. It encodes CASSDPTGRETQYF.

This clonotype was counted ten times or more. The chain is built from TRBV12-3 or TRBV12-4 and TRBJ2-7, with TRBD1 identical over 8 bases. Trimming at V came to 3 bases and at J to 6 bases, leaving 10 bases not matched to a gene. There are 15 residues in the CDR3. CDR3 amino acids: CASSFGAGGKGEQYV. The CDR3 region has the DNA TGTGCCAGCAGTTTCGGGGCAGGGGGCAAGGGCGAGCAGTACGTC.

At least ten counts were recorded for this clonotype. The chain recombines TRBV5-1 with TRBJ2-3, with no clear D. Germline V gene lookup returns CDR1 SGHRS and CDR2 YFSETQ. This CDR3 has 14 amino acids. Trimming shortened V by 0 bases and J by 6 bases, and 11 bases separated the two germline ends. The CDR3 DNA reads TGCGCCAGCAGCTTGGGGATGGCGCCGGATACGCAGTATTTT. Translating gives CASSLGMAPDTQYF.

The table lists this clonotype with many counts. The chain recombines TRBV5-1 with TRBJ1-1, with D possibly matching TRBD1 (5 bases). There are 14 residues in the CDR3. The germline V gene encodes CDR1 SGHRS and CDR2 YFSETQ. The V gene lost 4 bases and the J gene lost 1 base, with 11 bases spanning the gap. In DNA form, the CDR3 reads TGCGCCAGCAGCACACGTGGGGGGAACACTGAAGCTTTCTTT. Protein: CASSTRGGNTEAFF.

At least ten counts were recorded for this clonotype. V gene TRBV11-2 combines with J gene TRBJ2-7, with D possibly being TRBD1 (6 bases). Germline CDR1 reads SGHAT; CDR2 reads FQNNGV. The V end was cut by 0 bases, the J end by 0 bases, with 12 bases between. The CDR3 extends over 16 amino acids. CDR3 sequence reads: CASSLDYRASSYEQYV. The CDR3 region has the DNA TGTGCCAGCAGCTTAGATTACAGGGCTAGCTCCTACGAGCAGTACGTC.